One sample yielded the 4 T cell receptor beta chains listed below, sequenced in a study of cytotoxic CD8 clonotypes in ibrutinib-treated CLL. Sequencing used immunoSEQ multiplex PCR; TCRdb keeps in-frame clones, though not all of them. The sample lists more than 110,000 clones; 80% to 95% were seen once. Sequencing used PBMCs, obtained after 12 months of ibrutinib treatment. These receptors were collected from a human donor with chronic lymphocytic leukemia.

This clone was found once. The chain combines TRBV21-1 with TRBJ2-2; the table's TRBD1 call for D was not verified on the DNA. TRBV21-1 is a pseudogene locus. This CDR3 is 13 amino acids long. The CDR3 protein is CASSKGGPGELFF. In DNA, the CDR3 is TGTGCCAGCAGCAAAGGTGGCCCCGGGGAGCTGTTTTTT.

The chain joins TRBV28 to TRBJ2-1, with 11 positions matching TRBD2. Germline assignment: CDR1 MDHEN and CDR2 SYDVKM. V lost 2 bases, J lost 6 bases, and 3 bases stayed unmatched. The CDR3 consists of 15 residues. CDR3 DNA sequence: TGTGCCAGCAGTTTAATAGCGGGAGGGCGCAATGAGCAGTTCTTC. Its translation: CASSLIAGGRNEQFF.

CDR3 residues: CATSTGWDTQYF. CDR3 sequence (DNA): TGTGCCACCTCCACCGGGTGGGATACGCAGTATTTT. The V gene is TRBV15, the J gene TRBJ2-3, with no clear D. Germline V gene data show CDR1 as LNHNV and CDR2 as YYDKDF (reference sequence). The germline V and J ends were trimmed by 8 bases and 6 bases, with 12 bases remaining between them. This CDR3 spans 12 amino acids.

The gene calls are TRBV7-2 and TRBJ1-4; 8 bases are shared with TRBD1. Germline V gene lookup returns CDR1 SGHTA and CDR2 FQGNSA. This CDR3 contains 17 residues. Losses at the gene ends were 8 bases for V and 0 bases for J; bases not matched to a gene: 11. The CDR3 region is CASHHDRGLPTNEKLFF. The CDR3 nucleotides are TGTGCCAGCCACCACGACAGGGGTCTCCCAACTAATGAAAAACTGTTTTTT. The full variable domain, in which reference TRBV7-2 and TRBJ1-4 provide the parts outside the CDR3, is GAGVSQSPSNKVTEKGKDVELRCDPISGHTALYWYRQSLGQGLEFLIYFQGNSAPDKSGLPSDRFSAERTGGSVSTLTIQRTQQEDSAVYLCASHHDRGLPTNEKLFFGSGTQLSVL.